The TCR beta chain under discussion was sequenced for a study of human T cells and chemical hapten exposure. This clonotype was seen ten or more times. Noted time point: patch test 1, 2 weeks after DPC sensitization. Treatment meaning: therapeutic diphenylcyclopropenone sensitization with weekly scalp DPC. Per the germline V gene, CDR1 is MNHNY and CDR2 is SVGAGI (reference sequence). The CDR3 has 12 amino acids. Trimming removed 2 bases from V and 5 bases from J, with 6 bases in between. TCRdb reprocessed the RACE reads with MiXCR, giving one entry per CDR3 protein. This table has about 99,000 distinct CDR3 sequences, around 12% appearing once.

The source of this sequence is a woman between 40 and 50 years old with alopecia areata. Some clones in this sample may be carry-over from other donors' samples. This chain links TRBV6-6 with TRBJ2-5, with D unclear. The material sequenced was whole blood, taken in connection with sensitization to the hapten diphenylcyclopropenone (DPC). The CDR3 DNA sequence: TGTGCCAGCAGTTACCGTCCCGAGACCCAGTACTTC. It translates to CASSYRPETQYF.